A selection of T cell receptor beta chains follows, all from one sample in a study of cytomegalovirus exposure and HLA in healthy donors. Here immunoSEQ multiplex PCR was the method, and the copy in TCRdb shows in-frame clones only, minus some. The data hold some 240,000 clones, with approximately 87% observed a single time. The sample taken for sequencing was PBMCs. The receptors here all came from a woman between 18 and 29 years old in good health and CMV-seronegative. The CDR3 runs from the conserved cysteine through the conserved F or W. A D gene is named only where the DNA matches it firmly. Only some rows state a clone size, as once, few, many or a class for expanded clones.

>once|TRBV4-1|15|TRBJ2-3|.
TGCGCCAGCAGCCAAGATCAGGGAAGGGTAGATACGCAGTATTTT
CASSQDQGRVDTQYF
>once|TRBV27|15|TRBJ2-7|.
TGTGCCAGCAGTTTCCAACCGGCGGATGCGTACGAGCAGTACTTC
CASSFQPADAYEQYF
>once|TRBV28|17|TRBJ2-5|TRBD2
TGTGCCAGCAGTTTAGGGACTAGCGGGAGGGCCAGGAAGACCCAGTACTTC
CASSLGTSGRARKTQYF
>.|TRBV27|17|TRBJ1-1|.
TGTGCCAGCAACCCGAAGAGGGGGACGGTCAAGAACACTGAAGCTTTCTTT
CASNPKRGTVKNTEAFF
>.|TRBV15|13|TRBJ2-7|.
TGTGCCACCAGCAGAGATGGGGCATACGAGCAGTACTTC
CATSRDGAYEQYF
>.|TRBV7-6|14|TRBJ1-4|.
TGTGCCAGCAGTGACCGACAGAGCAATGAAAAACTGTTTTTT
CASSDRQSNEKLFF
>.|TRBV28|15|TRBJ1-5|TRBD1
TGTGCCAGCAGTCCCTTTCGACAGGGAGGTCAGCCCCAGCATTTT
CASSPFRQGGQPQHF
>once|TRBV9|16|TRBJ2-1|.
TGTGCCAGCAGCGCCCAGGCCCCGATCGTGTGCAATGAGCAGTTCTTC
CASSAQAPIVCNEQFF
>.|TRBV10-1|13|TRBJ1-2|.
TGCGCCAGCAGTGTATCCACCCAGGGTGGCTACACCTTC
CASSVSTQGGYTF
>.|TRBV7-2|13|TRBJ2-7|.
TGTGCCAGCAGCCCTGGGCTTAGCTACGAGCAGTACTTC
CASSPGLSYEQYF
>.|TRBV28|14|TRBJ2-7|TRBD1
TGTGCCAGCAGAGGACAGGGGAGTTCCTACGAGCAGTACTTC
CASRGQGSSYEQYF
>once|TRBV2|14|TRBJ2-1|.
TGTGCCAGCAGTCCCACAAACTCCTACAATGAGCAGTTCTTC
CASSPTNSYNEQFF
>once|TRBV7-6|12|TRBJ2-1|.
TGTGCCAGCAGCTTAGATCACAATGAGCAGTTCTTC
CASSLDHNEQFF
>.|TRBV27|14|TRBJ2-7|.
TGTGCCAGCAGTTTATCGCCTAGAACCTACGAGCAGTACTTC
CASSLSPRTYEQYF
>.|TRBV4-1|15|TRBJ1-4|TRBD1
TGCGCCAGCAGCCAAGATCCAGGGGGAAATGAAAAACTGTTTTTT
CASSQDPGGNEKLFF
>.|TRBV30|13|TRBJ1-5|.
TGTGCCTGGAGCGACGGAAGCAATCAGCCCCAGCATTTT
CAWSDGSNQPQHF
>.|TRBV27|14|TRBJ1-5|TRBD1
TGTGCCAGCAGTACACAGGGGGCTAGGCAGCCCCAGCATTTT
CASSTQGARQPQHF
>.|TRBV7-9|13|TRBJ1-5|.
TGTGCCAGCAGCTTGGAAGGGTATCAGCCCCAGCATTTT
CASSLEGYQPQHF
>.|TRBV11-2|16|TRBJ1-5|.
TGTGCCAGCAGCTTAAGGTCAGGGAATAGCAATCAGCCCCAGCATTTT
CASSLRSGNSNQPQHF
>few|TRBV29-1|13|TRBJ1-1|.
TGCAGCGTTGACTGGGGGTATGACACTGAAGCTTTCTTT
CSVDWGYDTEAFF
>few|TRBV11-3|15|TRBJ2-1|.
TGTGCCAGCAGCTTAGGCGGCAGGGAGTACAATGAGCAGTTCTTC
CASSLGGREYNEQFF
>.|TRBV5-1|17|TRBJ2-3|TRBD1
TGCGCCAGCAGCCTAGTCCCGACAGGGGCTGGGACAGATACGCAGTATTTT
CASSLVPTGAGTDTQYF
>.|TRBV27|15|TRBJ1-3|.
TGTGCCAGCAGTCCAGGGATCTCCTCTGGAAACACCATATATTTT
CASSPGISSGNTIYF
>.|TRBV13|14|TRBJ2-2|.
TGTGCCAGCAGCCCTTCTGTTAGGCCCGGGGAGCTGTTTTTT
CASSPSVRPGELFF
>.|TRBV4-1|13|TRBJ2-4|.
TGCGCCAGCAGCTCCGGGGGCGAGTACATTCAGTACTTC
CASSSGGEYIQYF
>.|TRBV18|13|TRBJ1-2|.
TGTGCCAGCTCACCGGACGGAAACTATGGCTACACCTTC
CASSPDGNYGYTF
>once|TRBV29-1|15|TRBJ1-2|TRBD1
TGCAGCGTCCCGCTTGGGACAGGGGCGTTCGATGGCTACACCTTC
CSVPLGTGAFDGYTF
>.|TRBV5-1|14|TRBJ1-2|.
TGCGCCAGCAGCCCCGAAACGGCCGGTAGTAGCTACACCTTC
CASSPETAGSSYTF
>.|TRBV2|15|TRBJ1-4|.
TGTGCCAGCAGTGATTTACCGACTACTAATGAAAAACTGTTTTTT
CASSDLPTTNEKLFF
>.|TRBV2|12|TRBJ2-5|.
TGTGCCAGCAGTAGATCTCAAGAGACCCAGTACTTC
CASSRSQETQYF
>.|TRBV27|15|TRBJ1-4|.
TGTGCCAGCAGTCGCCGGGACATCCGAAATGAAAAACTGTTTTTT
CASSRRDIRNEKLFF
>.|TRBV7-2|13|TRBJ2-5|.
TGTGCCAGCAGAAGACAGTTACAAGAGACCCAGTACTTC
CASRRQLQETQYF
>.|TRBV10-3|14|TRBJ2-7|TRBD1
TGTGCCATCAGTGAGGACAGGGCGCTGGACGAGCAGTACTTC
CAISEDRALDEQYF
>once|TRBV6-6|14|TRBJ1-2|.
TGTGCCAGCAGTTACTCGCGAGGCCCCGAAGGCTACACCTTC
CASSYSRGPEGYTF
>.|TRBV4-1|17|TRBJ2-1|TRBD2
TGCGCCAGCAGCCGATCGTTTCCGGGACTAGCTAGGAATGAGCAGTTCTTC
CASSRSFPGLARNEQFF
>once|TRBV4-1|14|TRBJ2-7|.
TGCGCCAGCAGCCGGTTCGTGAGCTCCTACGAGCAGTACTTC
CASSRFVSSYEQYF
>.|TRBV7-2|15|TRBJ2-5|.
TGTGCCAGCAGCTTGCCGGGACTCACGGCGGAGACCCAGTACTTC
CASSLPGLTAETQYF
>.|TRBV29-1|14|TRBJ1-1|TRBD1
TGCAGCGTTGAAGAGGTGACAGGGGTCACTGAAGCTTTCTTT
CSVEEVTGVTEAFF
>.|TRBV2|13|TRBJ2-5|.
TGTGCCAGCAGCCCTACCATGCAAGAGACCCAGTACTTC
CASSPTMQETQYF
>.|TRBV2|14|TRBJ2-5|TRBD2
TGTGCCAGCAGTGAGTTAGCGGGGGGCGAGACCCAGTACTTC
CASSELAGGETQYF
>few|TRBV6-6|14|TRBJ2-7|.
TGTGCCAGCAGTTACAGCTCCCAGCTTAGCGAGCAGTACTTC
CASSYSSQLSEQYF